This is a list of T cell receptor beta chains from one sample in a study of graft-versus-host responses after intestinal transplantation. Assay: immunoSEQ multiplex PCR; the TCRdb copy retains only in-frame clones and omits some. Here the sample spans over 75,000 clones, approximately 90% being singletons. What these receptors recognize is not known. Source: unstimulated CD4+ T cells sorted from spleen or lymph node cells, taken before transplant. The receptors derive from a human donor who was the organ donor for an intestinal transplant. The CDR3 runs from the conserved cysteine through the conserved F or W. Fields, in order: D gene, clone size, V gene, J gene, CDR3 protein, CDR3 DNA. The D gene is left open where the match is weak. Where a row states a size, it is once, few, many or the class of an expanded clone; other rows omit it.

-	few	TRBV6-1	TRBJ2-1	CASSEAGWSSYNEQFF	TGTGCCAGCAGTGAAGCCGGATGGAGCTCCTACAATGAGCAGTTCTTC
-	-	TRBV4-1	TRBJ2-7	CASSPVKGQNSYEQYF	TGCGCCAGCAGCCCGGTTAAGGGGCAGAACTCCTACGAGCAGTACTTC
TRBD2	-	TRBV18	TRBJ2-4	CASSRSRDYKNIQYF	TGTGCCAGCTCCCGCAGCCGGGACTATAAAAACATTCAGTACTTC
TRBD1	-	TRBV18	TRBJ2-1	CASSPRQGRFNNEQFF	TGTGCCAGCTCACCCAGACAGGGCCGTTTCAACAATGAGCAGTTCTTC
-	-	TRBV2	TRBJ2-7	CASSEPYEQYF	TGTGCCAGCAGTGAACCGTACGAGCAGTACTTC
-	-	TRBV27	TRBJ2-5	CASSRPPGETQYF	TGTGCCAGCAGTCGGCCCCCCGGGGAGACCCAGTACTTC
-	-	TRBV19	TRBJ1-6	CASSTGAGRLNSPLHF	TGTGCCAGTAGTACAGGGGCCGGCAGGCTAAATTCACCCCTCCACTTT
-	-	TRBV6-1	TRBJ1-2	CASSEIGGASRNYGYTF	TGTGCCAGCAGTGAAATTGGGGGCGCCTCCCGAAACTATGGCTACACCTTC
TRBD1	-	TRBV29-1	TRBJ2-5	CGTGGLRETQYF	TGCGGGACAGGGGGGTTGAGAGAGACCCAGTACTTC
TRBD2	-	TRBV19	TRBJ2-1	CASSPRTSGDNEQFF	TGTGCCAGTAGTCCCCGGACTAGCGGGGACAATGAGCAGTTCTTC
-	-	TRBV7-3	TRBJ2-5	CASSSHQEETQYF	TGTGCCAGCAGCTCGCACCAGGAAGAGACCCAGTACTTC
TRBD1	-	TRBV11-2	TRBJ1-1	CASSPSGTVNTEAFF	TGTGCCAGCAGCCCTAGTGGGACAGTGAACACTGAAGCTTTCTTT
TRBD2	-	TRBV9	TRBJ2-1	CASSARGGEQFF	TGTGCCAGCAGCGCCCGCGGGGGTGAGCAGTTCTTC
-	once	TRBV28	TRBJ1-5	CASSQGGGPQHF	TGTGCCAGCAGTCAGGGTGGCGGGCCCCAGCATTTT
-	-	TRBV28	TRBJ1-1	CASSLREIMRAHRAEAFF	TGTGCCAGCAGTTTGCGGGAGATCATGAGGGCTCATCGGGCTGAAGCTTTCTTT
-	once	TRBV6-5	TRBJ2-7	CASRFGSLSYEQYF	TGTGCCAGCCGGTTTGGTAGCCTCAGCTACGAGCAGTACTTC
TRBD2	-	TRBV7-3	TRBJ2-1	CASSLSGLADYNEQFF	TGTGCCAGCAGCTTATCGGGACTAGCGGACTACAATGAGCAGTTCTTC
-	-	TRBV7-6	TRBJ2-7	CASSLDPRGGWSYEQYF	TGTGCCAGCAGCTTAGACCCCCGAGGAGGATGGAGCTACGAGCAGTACTTC
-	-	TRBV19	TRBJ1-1	CASSEGEDTEAFF	TGTGCCAGTAGTGAAGGGGAGGATACTGAAGCTTTCTTT
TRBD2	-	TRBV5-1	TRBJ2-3	CASSSAGEGTDTQYF	TGCGCCAGCAGCTCAGCGGGAGAAGGCACAGATACGCAGTATTTT
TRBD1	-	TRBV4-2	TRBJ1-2	CASSHLDRAGGGYTF	TGTGCCAGCAGCCATCTCGACAGGGCCGGTGGTGGCTACACCTTC
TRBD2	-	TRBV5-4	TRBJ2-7	CASSSPTSGYEQYF	TGTGCCAGCAGCTCCCCGACTAGCGGTTACGAGCAGTACTTC
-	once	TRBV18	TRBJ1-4	CASSLGQSSTNEKLFF	TGTGCCAGCTCACTTGGACAGTCCTCAACTAATGAAAAACTGTTTTTT
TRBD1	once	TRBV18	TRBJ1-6	CASSPTGSSYNSPLHF	TGTGCCAGCTCTCCGACAGGGAGCTCCTATAATTCACCCCTCCACTTT
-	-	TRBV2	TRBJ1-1	CASSERSPGAMNTEAFF	TGTGCCAGCAGTGAAAGGAGTCCAGGGGCCATGAACACTGAAGCTTTCTTT
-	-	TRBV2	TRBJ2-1	CASTRGPGGYNKQFF	TGTGCCAGCACTCGCGGCCCGGGGGGCTACAATAAGCAGTTCTTC
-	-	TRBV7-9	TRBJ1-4	CASSLVLRVRGEKLFF	TGTGCCAGCAGCTTAGTCCTCCGGGTCCGTGGGGAAAAACTGTTTTTT
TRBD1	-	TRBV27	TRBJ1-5	CASSFSRRTGYSNQPQHF	TGTGCCAGCAGTTTCTCTCGGCGGACAGGTTATAGCAATCAGCCCCAGCATTTT
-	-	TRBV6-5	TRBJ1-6	CASTRNRDSSPLHF	TGTGCCAGCACCCGGAACAGGGATAGCTCACCCCTCCACTTT
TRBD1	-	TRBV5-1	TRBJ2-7	CASSSTGTGIREQYF	TGCGCCAGCAGCTCCACCGGGACAGGGATTCGCGAGCAGTACTTC
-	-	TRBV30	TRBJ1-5	CAWSGGLAEGQPQHF	TGTGCCTGGAGCGGCGGATTGGCAGAAGGTCAGCCCCAGCATTTT
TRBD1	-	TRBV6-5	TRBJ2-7	CASSYDRGPYEQYF	TGTGCCAGCAGTTACGACAGGGGGCCCTACGAGCAGTACTTC
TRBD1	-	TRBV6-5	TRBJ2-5	CASSYSTGQETQYF	TGTGCCAGCAGTTACTCGACAGGGCAAGAGACCCAGTACTTC
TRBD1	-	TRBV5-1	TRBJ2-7	CASSSSVQGTLTGEQYF	TGCGCCAGCAGCTCGAGCGTACAGGGGACCCTCACGGGCGAGCAGTACTTC
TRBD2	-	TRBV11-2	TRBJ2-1	CASSLGLADGRGEQFF	TGTGCCAGCAGCTTAGGGCTAGCGGACGGACGAGGTGAGCAGTTCTTC
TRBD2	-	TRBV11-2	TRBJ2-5	CASSLVASGGQETQYF	TGTGCCAGCAGCTTAGTGGCTAGCGGGGGACAAGAGACCCAGTACTTC
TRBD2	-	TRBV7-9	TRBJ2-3	CASSKSGGATDTQYF	TGTGCCAGCAGCAAGAGCGGGGGGGCAACAGATACGCAGTATTTT
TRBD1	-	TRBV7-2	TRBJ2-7	CASSRGGQIYEQYF	TGTGCCAGCAGCAGAGGGGGACAGATTTACGAGCAGTACTTC
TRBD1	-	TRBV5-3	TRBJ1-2	CARRPGQPSQPNYGYTF	TGTGCCAGAAGACCGGGACAGCCGAGTCAACCTAACTATGGCTACACCTTC
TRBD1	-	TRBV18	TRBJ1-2	CASSPGQNLYGYTF	TGTGCCAGCTCGCCGGGACAGAACCTCTATGGCTACACCTTC
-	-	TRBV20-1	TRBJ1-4	CSASRGEKLFF	TGCAGTGCTAGCAGGGGTGAAAAACTGTTTTTT
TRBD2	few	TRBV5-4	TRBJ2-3	CASSPSGGTDTQYF	TGTGCCAGCAGTCCTAGCGGGGGGACAGATACGCAGTATTTT
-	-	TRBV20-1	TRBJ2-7	CSARLNYEQYF	TGCAGTGCTAGACTTAACTACGAGCAGTACTTC
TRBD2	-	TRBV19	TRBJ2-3	CASSPRSLAATNTQYF	TGTGCCAGTAGTCCCCGCTCACTAGCGGCGACGAATACGCAGTATTTT
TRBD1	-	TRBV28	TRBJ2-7	CATTGQVYEQYF	TGTGCCACAACGGGACAGGTCTACGAGCAGTACTTC
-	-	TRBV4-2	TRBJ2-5	CASSHRETQYF	TGTGCCAGCAGCCACCGGGAGACCCAGTACTTC
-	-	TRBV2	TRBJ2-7	CASSNEAREQYF	TGTGCCAGCAGTAACGAAGCGCGGGAGCAGTACTTC
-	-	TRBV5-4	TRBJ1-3	CASSADTKNTIYF	TGTGCCAGCAGCGCGGACACCAAAAACACCATATATTTT
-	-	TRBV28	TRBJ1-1	CASSNSGLNTEAFF	TGTGCCAGCAGTAACAGTGGCTTAAACACTGAAGCTTTCTTT
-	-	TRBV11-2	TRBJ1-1	CASSPRGGGWNTEAFF	TGTGCCAGCAGCCCCCGCGGGGGGGGGTGGAACACTGAAGCTTTCTTT
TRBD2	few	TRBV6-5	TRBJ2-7	CASSGTSGSHEQYF	TGTGCCAGCAGCGGTACTAGCGGGAGTCACGAGCAGTACTTC
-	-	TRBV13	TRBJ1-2	CASSLRGVANYGYTF	TGTGCCAGCAGCTTACGGGGGGTAGCTAACTATGGCTACACCTTC